One and the same sample provided the 9 T cell receptor beta chains below, sequenced in a study of blood T cell repertoires in COVID-19. This table comes from immunoSEQ multiplex PCR, and its TCRdb copy is limited to in-frame clones, with some not included. Of a few hundred thousand clones in the sample, 84% were seen once. Sequences were obtained from PBMCs or T cells enriched from blood (not recorded which). The receptors shown here come from a woman in her 40s who had recovered from COVID-19.

In DNA, the CDR3 is TGTGCCAGCAGTTTAAGGGGTAGCTCCTATAATTCACCCCTCCACTTT. This gives the protein CASSLRGSSYNSPLHF. V is TRBV27 and J is TRBJ1-6; possibly TRBD1 for D (5 bases). In germline, CDR1 is MNHEY, CDR2 SMNVEV (reference sequence). Trimming took off 2 bases at V and 0 bases at J, with 8 bases between the two ends. This CDR3 is 16 amino acids long.

The CDR3 DNA reads as TGTGCCAGCAGCGTAGGTCCAGCCGAGGCTGGAAACACCATATATTTT. This sequence encodes CASSVGPAEAGNTIYF. The rearrangement uses TRBV9 and TRBJ1-3; D is undetermined. Germline V gene data show CDR1 as SGDLS and CDR2 as YYNGEE. The CDR3 runs 16 residues. Trimming stripped 0 bases from V and 2 bases from J, with 12 bases between. Variable domain in full (rest from reference TRBV9 and TRBJ1-3): DSGVTQTPKHLITATGQRVTLRCSPRSGDLSVYWYQQSLDQGLQFLIQYYNGEERAKGNILERFSAQQFPDLHSELNLSSLELGDSALYFCASSVGPAEAGNTIYFGEGSWLTVV.

This clone was picked up a small number of times. J is TRBJ1-1 and V is TRBV7-2, with a weak D call TRBD1 (5 bases). There are 14 residues in the CDR3. Trimming shortened V by 2 bases and J by 1 base, and 8 bases separated the two germline ends. The V gene's germline CDR1 is SGHTA and CDR2 FQGNSA. The chain's CDR3 is CASSLLGGNTEAFF. The CDR3 nucleotides are TGTGCCAGCAGCTTATTGGGGGGGAACACTGAAGCTTTCTTT.

This chain connects TRBV5-1 to TRBJ1-4; perhaps TRBD1 as D (6 bases). CDR1 is SGHRS and CDR2 is YFSETQ in the germline V gene. The CDR3 length is 15 residues. V lost 0 bases, J lost 5 bases, and 11 bases lay in between. CDR3 loop: CASSLEGTRNEKLFF. The DNA of the CDR3 is TGCGCCAGCAGCTTGGAAGGGACAAGAAATGAAAAACTGTTTTTT.

This chain connects TRBV11-2 to TRBJ1-6; unclear D gene. Trimming shortened V by 7 bases and J by 6 bases, and 10 bases separated the two germline ends. Looked up from germline, CDR1 is SGHAT and CDR2 is FQNNGV. This CDR3 comprises 13 residues. The CDR3 sequence is CASKSQANSPLHF. CDR3 DNA sequence: TGTGCCAGCAAGAGTCAGGCTAATTCACCCCTCCACTTT.

The J gene is TRBJ2-3, the V gene TRBV18, with 7 bases fitting TRBD2. Looked up from germline, CDR1 is KGHSH and CDR2 is LQKENI. This CDR3 has 15 residues. V lost 4 bases and J lost 5; bases outside the gene matches: 9. The CDR3 loop is CASSQASGGEDTQYF. CDR3 coding DNA: TGTGCCAGCTCACAGGCTAGCGGAGGGGAAGATACGCAGTATTTT.

This rearrangement joins TRBV5-6 to TRBJ1-1, with no clear D. CDR1 and CDR2 from the germline V gene are SGHDT and YYEEEE. V was pared by 0 bases and J by 3 bases, with 9 bases between. This CDR3 region has 14 residues. The chain's CDR3 is CASSLGQVDTEAFF. As DNA, the CDR3 is TGTGCCAGCAGCTTGGGACAAGTAGACACTGAAGCTTTCTTT.

The chain joins TRBV19 to TRBJ1-1; no firm D call. Germline V gene lookup returns CDR1 LNHDA and CDR2 SQIVND (reference sequence). The CDR3 has 14 amino acids. With 5 bases removed from V and 1 base from J, the gap between germline ends came to 11 bases. The CDR3 loop reads CASSEAATNTEAFF. The CDR3 nucleotides read TGTGCCAGTAGTGAAGCAGCGACGAACACTGAAGCTTTCTTT.

The CDR3 DNA reads as TGCAGCGTTGAAGATCGGGACTTTAGCTACGAGCAGTACGTC. It codes for CSVEDRDFSYEQYV. The gene calls are TRBV29-1 and TRBJ2-7; tentative D call: TRBD2 (6 bases). The CDR3 consists of 14 residues. Germline-derived CDR1 and CDR2 are SQVTM and ANQGSEA. The V and J ends lost 0 bases and 3 bases respectively, with 12 bases between them.